The rows below give T cell receptor beta chains drawn from one sample of a study of CD8 T cells in Susac syndrome. One entry per CDR3 protein results from TCRdb running MiXCR on the immunoSEQ multiplex PCR reads. In the table there are approximately 190,000 distinct CDR3 sequences, approximately 95% of which are singletons. Sequenced input: CD8+ T cells from PBMCs. The receptor set was obtained from a human donor with Susac syndrome. Each CDR3 is given without its conserved first and last residue. Each record gives: V gene, CDR3 length, J gene, CDR3 protein.

>TRBV13|14|TRBJ2-3
ASSYSPGLGTDTQY
>TRBV20-1|14|TRBJ1-4
SASRTGRTTNEKLF
>TRBV7-8|16|TRBJ2-5
ASSLGLAGGLTYETQY
>TRBV7-8|13|TRBJ2-7
ASSSALAGDYEQY
>TRBV11-2|15|TRBJ2-1
ASSLGYSGSSYNEQF
>TRBV27|12|TRBJ2-3
ASSLGLATDTQY
>TRBV7-3|11|TRBJ1-1
ASSSLISTEAF
>TRBV29-1|13|TRBJ2-3
SAPIQTGGQDTQY
>TRBV3-1|13|TRBJ1-5
ASSPQYYSNQPQH
>TRBV15|12|TRBJ2-7
ATSKGQGVYEQY
>TRBV5-6|14|TRBJ1-5
ASSRKPGTLNQPQH
>TRBV7-9|14|TRBJ2-1
ASSLALLGSGREQF
>TRBV20-1|11|TRBJ2-1
SASRAGENEQF
>TRBV29-1|13|TRBJ2-1
SVQDAQSSYNEQF
>TRBV6-2/TRBV6-3|12|TRBJ2-1
ASRSDRGLNEQF
>TRBV25-1|12|TRBJ1-1
ASRHEGLIPEAF
>TRBV9|12|TRBJ1-4
ASSQGGLGEKLF
>TRBV3-1|11|TRBJ2-3
ASSQDSVDTQY
>TRBV21-1|14|TRBJ1-1
ASSKARGGPRTEAF
>TRBV3-1|13|TRBJ1-4
ASRQSGTVNEKLF
>TRBV27|11|TRBJ1-2
ASRPTVRGGYT
>TRBV3-1|10|TRBJ1-4
ASSQVGEKLF
>TRBV7-8|16|TRBJ2-5
ASSDRLAGGLTQETQY
>TRBV27|11|TRBJ2-7
ASSWAGSHEQY
>TRBV19|13|TRBJ2-1
ASSISATLYNEQF
>TRBV3-1|12|TRBJ1-2
ASSPLTGDHGYT
>TRBV7-9|13|TRBJ2-7
ASSLAPVHSYEQY
>TRBV3-1|10|TRBJ1-1
ASSPRQGEAF
>TRBV7-9|14|TRBJ2-5
ASSLALAASQETQY
>TRBV11-2|11|TRBJ1-1
ASSLTWDREAF
>TRBV12-3/TRBV12-4|14|TRBJ1-3
ASSPGPPSSGNTIY
>TRBV5-1|11|TRBJ2-7
ASSLERFHEQY
>TRBV9|13|TRBJ2-7
ASSWGTSAAYEQY
>TRBV5-4|13|TRBJ2-7
ASSLSSPISYEQY
>TRBV30|9|TRBJ1-2
AWRGAYGYT
>TRBV30|10|TRBJ1-1
AWSVQDTEAF
>TRBV7-9|15|TRBJ2-1
ASSADRTGSSYNEQF
>TRBV20-1|13|TRBJ2-1
SARDRGGLYNEQF
>TRBV12-3/TRBV12-4|11|TRBJ2-7
ATRTGGLGEQY
>TRBV19|12|TRBJ1-2
ASSMERANYGYT
>TRBV7-9|13|TRBJ2-7
ASSLDYGPTYEQY
>TRBV5-1|13|TRBJ2-7
ASRTASGGTYEQY
>TRBV12-3/TRBV12-4|10|TRBJ2-1
ASSISKGEQF
>TRBV29-1|9|TRBJ2-7
SVGGGYEQY
>TRBV27|12|TRBJ2-5
AIEDRHVKETQY